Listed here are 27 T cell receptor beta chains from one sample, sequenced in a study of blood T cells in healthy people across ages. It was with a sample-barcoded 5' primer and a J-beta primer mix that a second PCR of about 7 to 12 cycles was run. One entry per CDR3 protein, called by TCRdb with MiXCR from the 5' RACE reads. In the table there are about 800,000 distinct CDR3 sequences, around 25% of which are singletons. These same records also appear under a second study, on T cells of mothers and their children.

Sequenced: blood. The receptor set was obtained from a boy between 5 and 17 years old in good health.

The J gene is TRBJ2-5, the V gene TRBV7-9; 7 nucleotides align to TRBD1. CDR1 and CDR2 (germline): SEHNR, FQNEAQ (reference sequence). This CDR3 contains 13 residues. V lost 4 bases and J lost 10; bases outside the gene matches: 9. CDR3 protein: CASSSPDRVGQYF. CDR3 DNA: TGTGCCAGCAGCTCCCCCGACAGGGTCGGCCAGTACTTC.

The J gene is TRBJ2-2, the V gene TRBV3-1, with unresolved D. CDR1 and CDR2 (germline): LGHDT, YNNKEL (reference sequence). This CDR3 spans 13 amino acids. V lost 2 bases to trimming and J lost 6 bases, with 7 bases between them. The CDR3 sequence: CASSQIIPGELFF. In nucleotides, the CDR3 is TGTGCCAGCAGCCAAATTATTCCCGGGGAGCTGTTTTTT.

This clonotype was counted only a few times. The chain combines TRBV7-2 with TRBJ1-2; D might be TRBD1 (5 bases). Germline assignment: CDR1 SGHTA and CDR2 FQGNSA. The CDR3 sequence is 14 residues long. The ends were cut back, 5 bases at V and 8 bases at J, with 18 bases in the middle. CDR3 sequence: CASSTPGLFWGYTF. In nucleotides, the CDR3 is TGTGCCAGCAGCACGCCGGGACTTTTTTGGGGCTACACCTTC.

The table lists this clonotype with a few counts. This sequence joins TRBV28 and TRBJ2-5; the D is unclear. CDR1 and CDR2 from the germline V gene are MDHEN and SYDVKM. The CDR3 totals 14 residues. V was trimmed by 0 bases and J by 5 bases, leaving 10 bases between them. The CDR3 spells CASSLWDLLETQYF. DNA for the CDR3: TGTGCCAGCAGTTTATGGGACCTTTTGGAGACCCAGTACTTC.

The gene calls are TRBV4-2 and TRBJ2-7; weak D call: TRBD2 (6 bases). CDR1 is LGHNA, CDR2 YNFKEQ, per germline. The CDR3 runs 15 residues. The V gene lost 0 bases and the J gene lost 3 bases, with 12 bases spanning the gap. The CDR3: CASSQDTSSYYEQYF. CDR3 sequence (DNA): TGTGCCAGCAGCCAAGACACTAGCAGCTACTACGAGCAGTACTTC.

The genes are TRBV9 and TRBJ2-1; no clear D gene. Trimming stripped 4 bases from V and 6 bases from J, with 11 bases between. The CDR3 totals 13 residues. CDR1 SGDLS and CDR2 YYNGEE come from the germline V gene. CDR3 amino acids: CASSPNSFNEQFF. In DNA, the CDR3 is TGTGCCAGCAGCCCAAACTCGTTCAATGAGCAGTTCTTC.

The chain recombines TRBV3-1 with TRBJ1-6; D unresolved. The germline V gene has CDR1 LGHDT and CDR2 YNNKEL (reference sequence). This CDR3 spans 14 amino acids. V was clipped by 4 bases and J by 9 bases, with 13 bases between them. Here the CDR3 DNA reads TGTGCCAGCAGCCTTGATGAAGGGATTTCACCCCTCCACTTT. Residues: CASSLDEGISPLHF.

CDR3: CASSLTLGGSNEQFF. CDR3 in DNA: TGTGCCAGCAGCTTAACGTTAGGCGGGAGCAATGAGCAGTTCTTC. The chain is built from TRBV7-3 and TRBJ2-5; 7 bases are shared with TRBD2. Judging by the DNA end, TRBJ2-1 fits better; the J call may be wrong. The CDR3 is made up of 15 amino acids. The germline CDR1 and CDR2 sequences are SGHTA and FQGTGA.

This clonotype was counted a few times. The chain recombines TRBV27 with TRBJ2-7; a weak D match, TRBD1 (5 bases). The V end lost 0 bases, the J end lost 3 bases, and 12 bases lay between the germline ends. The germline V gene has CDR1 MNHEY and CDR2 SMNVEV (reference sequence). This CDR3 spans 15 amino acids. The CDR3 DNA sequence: TGTGCCAGCAGTTTATCCGCAGGGTATTTCTACGAGCAGTACTTC. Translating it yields CASSLSAGYFYEQYF.

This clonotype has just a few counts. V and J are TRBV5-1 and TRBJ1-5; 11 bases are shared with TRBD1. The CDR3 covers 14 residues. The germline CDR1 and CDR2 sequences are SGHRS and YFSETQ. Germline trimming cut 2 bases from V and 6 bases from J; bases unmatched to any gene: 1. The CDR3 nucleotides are TGCGCCAGCAGCTTAGGGACAGGGGGTCAGCCCCAGCATTTT. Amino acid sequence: CASSLGTGGQPQHF.

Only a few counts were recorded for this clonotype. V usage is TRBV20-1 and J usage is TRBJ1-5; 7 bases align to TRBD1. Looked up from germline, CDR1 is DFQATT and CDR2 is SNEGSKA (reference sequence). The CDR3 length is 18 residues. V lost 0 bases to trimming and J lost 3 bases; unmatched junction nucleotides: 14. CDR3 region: CSARDVSGSDRVNQPQHF. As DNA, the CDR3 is TGCAGTGCTAGAGATGTTTCCGGGAGCGACAGGGTCAATCAGCCCCAGCATTTT.

For the CDR3, the DNA is TGTGCCACCAGCAAGCTACAGTTCTCAATTTCCACTGAAGCTTTCTTT. This gives the protein CATSKLQFSISTEAFF. The chain employs TRBV15 and TRBJ1-1, with D uncertain. The CDR3 is made up of 16 amino acids. The V end lost 4 bases, the J end lost 4 bases, and 19 bases lay between the germline ends. From germline, CDR1 is LNHNV and CDR2 YYDKDF (reference sequence).

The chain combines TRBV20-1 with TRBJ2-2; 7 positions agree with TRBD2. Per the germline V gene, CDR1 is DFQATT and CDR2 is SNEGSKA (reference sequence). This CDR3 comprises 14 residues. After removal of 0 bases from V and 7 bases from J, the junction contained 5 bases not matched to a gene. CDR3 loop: CSAREAGVVGELFF. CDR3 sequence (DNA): TGCAGTGCTAGAGAGGCGGGAGTGGTCGGGGAGCTGTTTTTT.

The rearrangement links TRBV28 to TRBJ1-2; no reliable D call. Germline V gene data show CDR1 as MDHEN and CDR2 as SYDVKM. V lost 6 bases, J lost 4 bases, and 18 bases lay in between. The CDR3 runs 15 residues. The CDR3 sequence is CASSPGRGWGYGYTF. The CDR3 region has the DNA TGTGCCAGCAGCCCCGGACGCGGTTGGGGCTATGGCTACACCTTC.

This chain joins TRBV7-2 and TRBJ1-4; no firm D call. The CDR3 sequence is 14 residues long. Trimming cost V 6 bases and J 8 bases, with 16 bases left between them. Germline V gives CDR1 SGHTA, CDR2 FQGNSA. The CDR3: CASRSRSMGEKLFF. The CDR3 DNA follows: TGTGCCAGCAGGAGCAGGTCGATGGGGGAAAAACTGTTTTTT.

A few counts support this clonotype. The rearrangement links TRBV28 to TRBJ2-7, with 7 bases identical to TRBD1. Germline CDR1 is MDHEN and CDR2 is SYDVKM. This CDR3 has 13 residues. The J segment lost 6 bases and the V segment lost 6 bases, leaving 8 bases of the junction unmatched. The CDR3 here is CASREDRSCEQYF. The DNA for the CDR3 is TGTGCCAGCAGAGAGGACAGGTCTTGCGAGCAGTACTTC.

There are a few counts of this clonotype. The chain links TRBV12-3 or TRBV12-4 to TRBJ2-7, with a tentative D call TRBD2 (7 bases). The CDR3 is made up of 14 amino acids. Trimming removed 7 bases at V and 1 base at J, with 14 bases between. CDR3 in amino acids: CASTGAGVSYEQYF. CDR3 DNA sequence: TGTGCCAGCACGGGGGCGGGAGTATCCTACGAGCAGTACTTC.

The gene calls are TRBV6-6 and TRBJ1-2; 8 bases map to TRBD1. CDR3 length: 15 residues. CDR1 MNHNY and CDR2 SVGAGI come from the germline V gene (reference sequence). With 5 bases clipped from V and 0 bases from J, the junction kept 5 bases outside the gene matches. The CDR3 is CASSLDRGTNYGYTF. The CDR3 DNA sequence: TGTGCCAGCAGTCTCGACAGGGGAACTAACTATGGCTACACCTTC.

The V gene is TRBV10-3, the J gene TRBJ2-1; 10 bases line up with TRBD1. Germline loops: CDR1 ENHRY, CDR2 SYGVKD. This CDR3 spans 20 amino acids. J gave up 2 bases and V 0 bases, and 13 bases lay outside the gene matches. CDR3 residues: CAISESTGTGAGKPYNEQFF. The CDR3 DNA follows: TGTGCCATCAGTGAGTCGACTGGGACAGGGGCGGGTAAGCCCTACAATGAGCAGTTCTTC.

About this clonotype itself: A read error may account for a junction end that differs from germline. CDR3 region: CASSFGRANTGERFF. CDR3 coding DNA: TGCGCCAGCAGCTTTGGGCGCGCGAACACCGGGGAGCGGTTTTTT. The chain uses TRBV5-1 and TRBJ2-2; perhaps TRBD2 as D (5 bases). There are 15 residues in the CDR3. Germline V gene lookup returns CDR1 SGHRS and CDR2 YFSETQ.

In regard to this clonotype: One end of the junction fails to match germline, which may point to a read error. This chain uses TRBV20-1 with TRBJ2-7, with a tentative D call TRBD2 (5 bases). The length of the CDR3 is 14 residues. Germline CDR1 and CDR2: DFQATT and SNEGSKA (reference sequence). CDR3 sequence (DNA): TGCAGCGCTAAGGAGGACTTGCGCTCCTACGAGCAGTACTTC. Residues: CSAKEDLRSYEQYF.

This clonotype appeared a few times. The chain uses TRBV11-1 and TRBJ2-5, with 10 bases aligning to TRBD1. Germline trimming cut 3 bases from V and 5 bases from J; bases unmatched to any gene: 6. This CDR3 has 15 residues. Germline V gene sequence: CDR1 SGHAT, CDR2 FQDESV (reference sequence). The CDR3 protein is CASSFVTGGSETQYF. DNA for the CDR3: TGTGCCAGCAGCTTCGTGACAGGGGGCAGTGAGACCCAGTACTTC.

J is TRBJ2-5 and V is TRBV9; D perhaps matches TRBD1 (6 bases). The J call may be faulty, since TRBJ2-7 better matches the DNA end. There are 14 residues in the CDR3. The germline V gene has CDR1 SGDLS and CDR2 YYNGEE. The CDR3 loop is CASSADGGAYEQYF. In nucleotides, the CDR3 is TGTGCCAGCAGCGCCGATGGGGGCGCTTACGAGCAGTACTTC.

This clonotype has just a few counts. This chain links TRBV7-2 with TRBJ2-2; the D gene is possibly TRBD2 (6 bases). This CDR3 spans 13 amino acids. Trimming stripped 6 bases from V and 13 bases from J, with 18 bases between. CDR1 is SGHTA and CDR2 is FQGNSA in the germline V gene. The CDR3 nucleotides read TGTGCCAGCAGACTAGTGGGGGGTTACGGGCTGTTTTTT. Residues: CASRLVGGYGLFF.

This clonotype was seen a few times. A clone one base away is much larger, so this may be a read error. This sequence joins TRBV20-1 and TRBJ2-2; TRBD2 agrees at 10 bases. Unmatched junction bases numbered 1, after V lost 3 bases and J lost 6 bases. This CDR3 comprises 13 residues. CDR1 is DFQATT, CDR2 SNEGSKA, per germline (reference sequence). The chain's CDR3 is CSASLAGAGELFF. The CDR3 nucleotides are TGCAGTGCTAGTCTAGCGGGAGCCGGGGAGCTGTTTTTT.

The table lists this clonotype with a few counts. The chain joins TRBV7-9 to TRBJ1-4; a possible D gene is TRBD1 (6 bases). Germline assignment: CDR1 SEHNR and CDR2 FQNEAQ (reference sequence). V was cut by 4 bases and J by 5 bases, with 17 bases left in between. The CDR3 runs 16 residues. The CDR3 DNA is TGTGCCAGCAGCTCAACGGGAGGGACAAGCAATGAAAAACTGTTTTTT. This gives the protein CASSSTGGTSNEKLFF.

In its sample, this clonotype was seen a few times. The CDR3 loop reads CASSAGVGDGYTF. As DNA, the CDR3 is TGTGCCAGCTCGGCTGGGGTAGGTGACGGCTACACCTTC. V is TRBV18 and J is TRBJ1-2, with D uncertain. There are 13 residues in the CDR3. The ends were cut back, 6 bases at V and 8 bases at J, with 16 bases in the middle. Germline CDR1 KGHSH, CDR2 LQKENI.